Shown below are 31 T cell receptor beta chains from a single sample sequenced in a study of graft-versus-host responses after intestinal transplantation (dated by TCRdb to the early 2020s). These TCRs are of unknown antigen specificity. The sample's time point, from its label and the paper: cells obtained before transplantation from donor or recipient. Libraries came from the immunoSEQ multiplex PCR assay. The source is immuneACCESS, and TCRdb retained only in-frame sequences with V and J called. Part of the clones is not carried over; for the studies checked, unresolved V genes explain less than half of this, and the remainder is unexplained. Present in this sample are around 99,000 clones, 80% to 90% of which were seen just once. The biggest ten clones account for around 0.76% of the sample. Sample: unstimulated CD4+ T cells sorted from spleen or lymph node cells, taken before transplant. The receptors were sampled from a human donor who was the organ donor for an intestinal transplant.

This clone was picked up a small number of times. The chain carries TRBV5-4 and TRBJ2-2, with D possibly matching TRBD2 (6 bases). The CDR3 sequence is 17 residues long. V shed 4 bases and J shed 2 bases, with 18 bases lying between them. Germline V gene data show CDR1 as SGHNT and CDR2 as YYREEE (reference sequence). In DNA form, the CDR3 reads TGTGCCAGCAGCCTGCAGGAGGGGCGGGGAAACACCGGGGAGCTGTTTTTT. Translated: CASSLQEGRGNTGELFF.

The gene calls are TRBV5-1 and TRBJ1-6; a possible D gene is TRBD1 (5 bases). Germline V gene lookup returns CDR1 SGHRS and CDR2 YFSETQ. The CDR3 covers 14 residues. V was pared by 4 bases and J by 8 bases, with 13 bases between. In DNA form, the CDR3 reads TGCGCCAGCAGCCCCGTAGGGGCAGATTCACCCCTCCACTTT. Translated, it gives CASSPVGADSPLHF.

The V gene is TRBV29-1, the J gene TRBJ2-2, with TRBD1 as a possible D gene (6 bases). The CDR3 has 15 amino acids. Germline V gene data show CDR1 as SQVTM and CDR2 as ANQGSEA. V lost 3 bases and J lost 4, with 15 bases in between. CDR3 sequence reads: CSVERAGVVTGELFF. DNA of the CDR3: TGCAGCGTTGAGAGGGCAGGGGTCGTCACCGGGGAGCTGTTTTTT.

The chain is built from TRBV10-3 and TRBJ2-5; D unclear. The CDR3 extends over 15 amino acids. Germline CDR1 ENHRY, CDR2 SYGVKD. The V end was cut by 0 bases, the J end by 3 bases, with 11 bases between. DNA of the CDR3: TGTGCCATCAGTGAGTCGAAGTCTTCCAAAGAGACCCAGTACTTC. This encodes CAISESKSSKETQYF.

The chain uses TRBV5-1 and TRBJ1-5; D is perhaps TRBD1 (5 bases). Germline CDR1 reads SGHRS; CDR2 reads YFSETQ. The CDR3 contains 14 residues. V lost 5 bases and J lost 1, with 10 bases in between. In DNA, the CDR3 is TGCGCCAGCAGGAGTGGGGACAGCAATCAGCCCCAGCATTTT. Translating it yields CASRSGDSNQPQHF.

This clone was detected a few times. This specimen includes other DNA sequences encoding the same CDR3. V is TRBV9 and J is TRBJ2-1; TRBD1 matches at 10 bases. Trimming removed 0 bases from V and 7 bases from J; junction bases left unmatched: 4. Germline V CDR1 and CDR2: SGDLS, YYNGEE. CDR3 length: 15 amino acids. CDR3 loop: CASSVEGQGRNEQFF. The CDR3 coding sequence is TGTGCCAGCAGCGTAGAGGGACAGGGGAGGAATGAGCAGTTCTTC.

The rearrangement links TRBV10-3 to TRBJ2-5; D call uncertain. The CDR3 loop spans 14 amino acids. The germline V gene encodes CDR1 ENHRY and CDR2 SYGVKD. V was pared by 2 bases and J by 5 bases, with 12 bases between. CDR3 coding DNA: TGTGCCATCAGTGAGGGAGATAGGGCGGAGACCCAGTACTTC. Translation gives CAISEGDRAETQYF.

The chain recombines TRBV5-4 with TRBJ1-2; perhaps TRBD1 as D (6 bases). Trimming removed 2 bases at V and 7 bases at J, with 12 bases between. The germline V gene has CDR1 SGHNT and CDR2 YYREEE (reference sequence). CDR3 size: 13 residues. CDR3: CASSFEGVIGYTF. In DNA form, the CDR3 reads TGTGCCAGCAGCTTCGAGGGGGTAATTGGCTACACCTTC.

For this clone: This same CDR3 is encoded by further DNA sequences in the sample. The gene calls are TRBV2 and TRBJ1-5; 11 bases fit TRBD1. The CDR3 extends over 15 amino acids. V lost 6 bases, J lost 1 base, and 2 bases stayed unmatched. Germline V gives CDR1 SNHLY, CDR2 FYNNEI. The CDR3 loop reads CASRGQGGSNQPQHF. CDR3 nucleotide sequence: TGTGCCAGCAGGGGACAGGGGGGGAGCAATCAGCCCCAGCATTTT.

The CDR3 sequence is CASSLVPGMNTEAFF. The CDR3 DNA is TGTGCCAGCAGCTTGGTTCCAGGGATGAACACTGAAGCTTTCTTT. This chain connects TRBV5-6 to TRBJ1-1; D may be TRBD1 (5 bases). V shed 0 bases and J shed 0 bases, with 9 bases lying between them. Per the germline V gene, CDR1 is SGHDT and CDR2 is YYEEEE. The CDR3 has 15 residues.

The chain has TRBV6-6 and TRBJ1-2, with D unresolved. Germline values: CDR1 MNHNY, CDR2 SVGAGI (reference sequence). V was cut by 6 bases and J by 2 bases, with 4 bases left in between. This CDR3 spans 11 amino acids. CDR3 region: CASRRNYGYTF. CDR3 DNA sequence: TGTGCCAGCAGGAGAAACTATGGCTACACCTTC.

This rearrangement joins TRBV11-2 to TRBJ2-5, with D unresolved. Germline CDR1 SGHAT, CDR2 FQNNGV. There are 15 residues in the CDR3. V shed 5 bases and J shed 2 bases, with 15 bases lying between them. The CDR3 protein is CASSQATRNQETQYF. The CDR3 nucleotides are TGTGCCAGCAGCCAGGCTACAAGAAATCAAGAGACCCAGTACTTC.

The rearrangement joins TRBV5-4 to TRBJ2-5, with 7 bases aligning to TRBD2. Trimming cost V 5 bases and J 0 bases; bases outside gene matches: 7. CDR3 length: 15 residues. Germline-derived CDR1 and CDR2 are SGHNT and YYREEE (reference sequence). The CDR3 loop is CASRGSGIYQETQYF. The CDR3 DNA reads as TGTGCCAGCAGGGGGAGCGGGATTTACCAAGAGACCCAGTACTTC.

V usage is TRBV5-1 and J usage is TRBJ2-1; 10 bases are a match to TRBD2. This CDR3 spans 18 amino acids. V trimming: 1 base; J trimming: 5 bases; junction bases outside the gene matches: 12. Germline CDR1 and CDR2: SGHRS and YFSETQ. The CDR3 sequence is CASSLYPGRTSGNNEQFF. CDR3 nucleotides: TGCGCCAGCAGCTTGTACCCAGGGCGGACTAGCGGAAACAATGAGCAGTTCTTC.

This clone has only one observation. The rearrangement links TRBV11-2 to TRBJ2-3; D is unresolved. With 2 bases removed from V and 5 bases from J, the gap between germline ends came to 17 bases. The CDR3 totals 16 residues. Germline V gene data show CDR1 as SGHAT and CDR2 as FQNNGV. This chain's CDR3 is CASSLWTSLRVDTQYF. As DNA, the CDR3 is TGTGCCAGCAGCTTATGGACGTCTTTGAGAGTAGATACGCAGTATTTT.

The CDR3 loop reads CASSRGSGRAYEQYF. The CDR3 nucleotides are TGCGCCAGCAGCCGAGGTAGCGGGAGGGCCTACGAGCAGTACTTC. The rearrangement links TRBV4-1 to TRBJ2-7; 11 bases are a match to TRBD2. The CDR3 is 15 amino acids. The germline V gene encodes CDR1 MGHRA and CDR2 YSYEKL. V shed 4 bases and J 2 bases; nucleotides not matched to a gene: 4.

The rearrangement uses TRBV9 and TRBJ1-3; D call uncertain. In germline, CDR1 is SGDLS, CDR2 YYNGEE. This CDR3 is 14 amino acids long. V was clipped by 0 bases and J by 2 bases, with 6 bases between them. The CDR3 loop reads CASSVEAPGNTIYF. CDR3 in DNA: TGTGCCAGCAGCGTAGAGGCCCCTGGAAACACCATATATTTT.

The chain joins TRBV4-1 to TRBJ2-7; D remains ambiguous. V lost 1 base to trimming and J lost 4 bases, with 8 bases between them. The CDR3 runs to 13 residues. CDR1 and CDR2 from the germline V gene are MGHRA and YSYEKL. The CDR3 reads CASSQAGRYEQYF. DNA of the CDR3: TGCGCCAGCAGCCAAGCTGGACGTTACGAGCAGTACTTC.

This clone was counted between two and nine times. CDR3 in amino acids: CASSSRSRAFF. Written as DNA, the CDR3 is TGTGCCAGCAGCAGTAGGTCGAGAGCTTTCTTT. The chain links TRBV2 to TRBJ1-1; D is unclear. V was shortened by 6 bases and J by 10 bases, with 12 bases between the two germline ends. CDR1 is SNHLY, CDR2 FYNNEI, per germline. The CDR3 is 11 residues long.

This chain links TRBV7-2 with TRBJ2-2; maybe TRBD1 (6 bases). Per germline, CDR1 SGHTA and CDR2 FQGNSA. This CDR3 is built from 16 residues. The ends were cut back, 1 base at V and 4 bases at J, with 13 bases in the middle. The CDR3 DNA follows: TGTGCCAGCAGCTTAGTGGGTCAGACAGGCACCGGGGAGCTGTTTTTT. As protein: CASSLVGQTGTGELFF. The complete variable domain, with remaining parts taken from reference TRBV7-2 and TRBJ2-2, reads GAGVSQSPSNKVTEKGKDVELRCDPISGHTALYWYRQSLGQGLEFLIYFQGNSAPDKSGLPSDRFSAERTGGSVSTLTIQRTQQEDSAVYLCASSLVGQTGTGELFFGEGSRLTVL.

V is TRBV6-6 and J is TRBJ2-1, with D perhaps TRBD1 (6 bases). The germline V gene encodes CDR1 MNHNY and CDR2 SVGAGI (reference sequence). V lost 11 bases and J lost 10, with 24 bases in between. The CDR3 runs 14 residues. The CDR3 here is CAASPGQGQREQFF. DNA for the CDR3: TGTGCCGCGAGCCCGGGGCAGGGGCAGAGAGAGCAGTTCTTC.

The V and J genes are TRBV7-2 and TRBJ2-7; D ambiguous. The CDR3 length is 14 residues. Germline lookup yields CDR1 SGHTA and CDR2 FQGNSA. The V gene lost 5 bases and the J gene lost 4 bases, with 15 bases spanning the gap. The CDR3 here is CASSQRLDRYEQYF. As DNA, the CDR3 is TGTGCCAGCAGCCAAAGACTTGACCGATACGAGCAGTACTTC.

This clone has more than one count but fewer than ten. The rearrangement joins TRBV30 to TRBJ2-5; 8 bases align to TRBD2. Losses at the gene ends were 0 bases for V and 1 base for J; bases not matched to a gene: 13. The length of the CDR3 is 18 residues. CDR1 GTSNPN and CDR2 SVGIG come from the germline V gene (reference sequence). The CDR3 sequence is CAWSVRLGLAGPQETQYF. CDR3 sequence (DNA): TGTGCCTGGAGTGTACGATTGGGATTAGCGGGGCCCCAAGAGACCCAGTACTTC. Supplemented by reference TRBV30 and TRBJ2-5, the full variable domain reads SQTIHQWPATLVQPVGSPLSLECTVEGTSNPNLYWYRQAAGRGLQLLFYSVGIGQISSEVPQNLSASRPQDRQFILSSKKLLLSDSGFYLCAWSVRLGLAGPQETQYFGPGTRLLVL.

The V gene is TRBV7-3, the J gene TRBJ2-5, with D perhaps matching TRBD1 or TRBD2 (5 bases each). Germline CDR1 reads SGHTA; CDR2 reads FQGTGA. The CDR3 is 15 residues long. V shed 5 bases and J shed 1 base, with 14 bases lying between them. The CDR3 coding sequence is TGTGCCAGCAGCCCCCTGGGTGGGGGCCAAGAGACCCAGTACTTC. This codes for CASSPLGGGQETQYF.

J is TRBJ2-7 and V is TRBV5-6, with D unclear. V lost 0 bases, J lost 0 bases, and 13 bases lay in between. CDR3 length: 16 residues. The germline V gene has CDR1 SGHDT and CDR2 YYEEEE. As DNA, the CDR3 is TGTGCCAGCAGCTTGGACTTTTTCGGAAGCTCCTACGAGCAGTACTTC. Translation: CASSLDFFGSSYEQYF.

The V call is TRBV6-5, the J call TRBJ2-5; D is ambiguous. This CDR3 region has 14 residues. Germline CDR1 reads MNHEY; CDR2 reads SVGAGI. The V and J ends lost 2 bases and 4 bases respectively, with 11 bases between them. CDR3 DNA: TGTGCCAGCAGTTACGAGACGCTATCAGAGACCCAGTACTTC. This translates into CASSYETLSETQYF.

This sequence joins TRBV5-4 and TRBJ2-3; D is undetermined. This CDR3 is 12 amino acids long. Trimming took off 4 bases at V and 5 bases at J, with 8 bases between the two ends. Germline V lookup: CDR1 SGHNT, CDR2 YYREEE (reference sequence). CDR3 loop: CASSLLGDTQYF. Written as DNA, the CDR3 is TGTGCCAGCAGCCTCTTGGGAGATACGCAGTATTTT. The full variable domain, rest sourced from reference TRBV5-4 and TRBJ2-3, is ETGVTQSPTHLIKTRGQQVTLRCSSQSGHNTVSWYQQALGQGPQFIFQYYREEENGRGNFPPRFSGLQFPNYSSELNVNALELDDSALYLCASSLLGDTQYFGPGTRLTVL.

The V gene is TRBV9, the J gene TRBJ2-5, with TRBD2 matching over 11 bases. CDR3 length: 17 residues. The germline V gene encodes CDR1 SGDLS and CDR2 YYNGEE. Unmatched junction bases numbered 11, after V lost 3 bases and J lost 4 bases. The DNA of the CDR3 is TGTGCCAGCAGCGGGCCGGGTAGCGGGGGGGCCCGAGAGACCCAGTACTTC. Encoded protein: CASSGPGSGGARETQYF.

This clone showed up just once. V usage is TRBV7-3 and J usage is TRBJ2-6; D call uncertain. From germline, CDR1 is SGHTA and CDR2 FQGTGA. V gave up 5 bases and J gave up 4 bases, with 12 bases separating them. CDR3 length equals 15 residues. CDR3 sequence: CASSAQMQGANVLTF. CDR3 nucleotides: TGTGCCAGCAGCGCCCAAATGCAGGGGGCCAACGTCCTGACTTTC.

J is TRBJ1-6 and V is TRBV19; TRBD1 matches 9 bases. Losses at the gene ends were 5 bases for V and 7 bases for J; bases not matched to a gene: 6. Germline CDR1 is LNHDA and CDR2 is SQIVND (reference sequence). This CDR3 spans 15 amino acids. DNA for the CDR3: TGTGCCAGTAGTTTTGGGACAGGGAGGAATTCACCCCTCCACTTT. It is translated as CASSFGTGRNSPLHF.

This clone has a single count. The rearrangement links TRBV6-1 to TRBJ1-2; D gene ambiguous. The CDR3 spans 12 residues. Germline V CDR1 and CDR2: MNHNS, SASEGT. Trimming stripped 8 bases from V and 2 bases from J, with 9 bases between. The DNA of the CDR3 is TGTGCCAGCGGGCAGCAGAACTATGGCTACACCTTC. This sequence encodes CASGQQNYGYTF.